Included here is one T cell receptor beta chain sequence, with context. Trimming stripped 6 bases from V and 2 bases from J, with 10 bases between. Germline CDR1 and CDR2: SNHLY and FYNNEI. This CDR3 has 13 residues. RNA, at roughly 0.5 to 1 ug, was reverse transcribed with random hexamers. A multiplex approach, immunoSEQ multiplex PCR, amplified TCR beta CDR3 across 54 Vbeta and 13 Jbeta. From the immunoSEQ multiplex PCR reads, TCRdb called clonotypes with MiXCR, one entry per CDR3 protein. This sample yields about 200,000 distinct CDR3 sequences, of which about 95% are seen a single time; around 0.076% belongs to the top ten. This specimen comes from a study of CD8 T cells in Susac syndrome. The multiple sclerosis control group was made up of treatment-naive patients with stable or active relapsing-remitting disease. TEMRA cells were FACS-enriched, and CD8+ and CD4+ T cells were isolated negatively.

The chain joins TRBV2 to TRBJ2-5; D is perhaps TRBD1 (6 bases). What was sequenced was CD4+ T cells from PBMCs. This sequence originates from a human donor with multiple sclerosis. CDR3 in amino acids: CASRLGGQETQYF. Written as DNA, the CDR3 is TGTGCCAGCAGGTTAGGGGGTCAAGAGACCCAGTACTTC.